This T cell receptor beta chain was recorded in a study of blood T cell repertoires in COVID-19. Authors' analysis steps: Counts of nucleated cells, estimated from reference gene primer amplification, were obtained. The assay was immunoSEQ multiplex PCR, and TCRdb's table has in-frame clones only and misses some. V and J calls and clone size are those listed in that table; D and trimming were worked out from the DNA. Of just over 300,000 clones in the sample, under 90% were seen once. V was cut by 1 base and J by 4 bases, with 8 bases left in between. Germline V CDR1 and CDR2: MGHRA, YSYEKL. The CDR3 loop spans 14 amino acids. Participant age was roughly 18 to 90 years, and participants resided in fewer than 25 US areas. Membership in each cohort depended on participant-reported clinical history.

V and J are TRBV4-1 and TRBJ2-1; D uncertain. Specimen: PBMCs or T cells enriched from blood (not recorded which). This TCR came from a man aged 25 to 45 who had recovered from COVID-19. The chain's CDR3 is CASSQGTGYNEQFF. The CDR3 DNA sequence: TGCGCCAGCAGCCAAGGCACGGGTTACAATGAGCAGTTCTTC.